Sequencing of this T cell receptor (beta chain) was carried out in a study of TIL therapy for anti-PD-1-resistant metastatic lung cancer. Study as a whole: Patients then received nivolumab; progressors got lymphodepletion, TIL and IL-2. Half of patients were current or former smokers. Median tumor mutation burden was under 1.9 mutations per megabase.

In germline, CDR1 is SGHAT, CDR2 FQNNGV. Trimming took 5 bases from V and 3 from J; bases not matched to a gene: 1. CDR3 length equals 13 residues. In regard to this clone: Distinct nucleotide sequences in the sample also encode this CDR3.

The immunoSEQ assay was v3. The assay was immunoSEQ multiplex PCR, and TCRdb's table has in-frame clones only and misses some. The sample holds about 46,000 clones, 65% to 90% seen once. Time point of the sample: pre-treatment sample, taken before nivolumab and TIL therapy. Stage 4 NSCLC adults joined between 2017 and January 2020. The chain uses TRBV11-2 and TRBJ1-2, with 9 nucleotides matching TRBD1. This sequence was found in a person between 30 and 79 years old with non-small cell lung cancer. This specimen was blood, taken at baseline. The CDR3 DNA follows: TGTGCCAGCAGCCGGACAGGGGACTATGGCTACACCTTC. Translated: CASSRTGDYGYTF.